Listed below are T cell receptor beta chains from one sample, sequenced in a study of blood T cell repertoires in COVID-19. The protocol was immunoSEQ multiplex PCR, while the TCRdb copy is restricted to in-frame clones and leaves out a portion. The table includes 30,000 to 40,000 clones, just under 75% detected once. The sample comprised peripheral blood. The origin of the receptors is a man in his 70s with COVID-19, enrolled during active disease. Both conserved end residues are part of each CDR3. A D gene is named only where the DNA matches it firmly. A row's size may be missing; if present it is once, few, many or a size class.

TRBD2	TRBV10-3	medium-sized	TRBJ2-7	TGTGCCCACGGCGCGGGGGACTACGAGCAGTACTTC	CAHGAGDYEQYF
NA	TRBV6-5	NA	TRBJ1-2	TGTGCCAGCAGTCAGGAACAGGGATATGGCTACACCTTC	CASSQEQGYGYTF
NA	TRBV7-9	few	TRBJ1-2	TGTGCCAGCAGCCCCTCGGAGGGCAGGGCCTATGGCTACACCTTC	CASSPSEGRAYGYTF
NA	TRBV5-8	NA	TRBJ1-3	TGTGCCAGCAGCTTGGATGGACATAATACTGGAAACACCATATATTTT	CASSLDGHNTGNTIYF
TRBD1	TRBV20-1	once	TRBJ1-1	TGCAGTGCTAGTCGGGGACAGAGAAACACTGAAGCTTTCTTT	CSASRGQRNTEAFF
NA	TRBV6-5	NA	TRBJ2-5	TGTGCCAGCAGTCGAGGACTTTTCACCCAGTACTTC	CASSRGLFTQYF
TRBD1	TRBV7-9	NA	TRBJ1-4	TGTGCCAGCAGCCAGATCGACAGGGGGCGGCAGAATGAAAAACTGTTTTTT	CASSQIDRGRQNEKLFF
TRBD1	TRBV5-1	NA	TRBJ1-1	TGCGCCAGCACTGATTACAGGGGCACTGAAGCTTTCTTT	CASTDYRGTEAFF
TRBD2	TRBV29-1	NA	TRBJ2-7	TGCAGCGTTAGCCCTAGCGGCGACGAGCAGTACTTC	CSVSPSGDEQYF
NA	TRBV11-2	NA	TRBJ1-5	TGTGCCAGCAGCTTAGTTACAGGGACCCAGCCCCAGCATTTT	CASSLVTGTQPQHF
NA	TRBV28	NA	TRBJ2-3	TGTGCCAGCAGCAATCCCCGGCGACTGGCGGGCACAGATACGCAGTATTTT	CASSNPRRLAGTDTQYF
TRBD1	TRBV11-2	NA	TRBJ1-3	TGTGCCAGCAGCTTAGTTTCAGGGGGCTCCTCTGGAAACACCATATATTTT	CASSLVSGGSSGNTIYF
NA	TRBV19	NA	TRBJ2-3	TGTGCCAGTAGGGAGGGCACAGATACGCAGTATTTT	CASREGTDTQYF
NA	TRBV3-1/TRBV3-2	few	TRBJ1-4	TGTGCCAGCAGCCTATCCACCGGGACTAGGGAAAAACTGTTTTTT	CASSLSTGTREKLFF
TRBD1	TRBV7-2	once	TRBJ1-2	TGTGCCAGCAGTCCAACCGGGACAGGAGGTAACTATGGCTACACCTTC	CASSPTGTGGNYGYTF
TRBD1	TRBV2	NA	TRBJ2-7	TGTGCCAGCAGGGCCGGGACAGGGACACCCTACGAGCAGTACTTC	CASRAGTGTPYEQYF
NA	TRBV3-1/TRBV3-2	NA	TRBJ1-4	TGTGCCAGCAGCCAAGTCAAGGTCCGGGAGGAAAAACTGTTTTTT	CASSQVKVREEKLFF
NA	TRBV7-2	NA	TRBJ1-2	TGTGCCAGCAGCTTAAACTCCAGGTCCCCGAACTATGGCTACACCTTC	CASSLNSRSPNYGYTF
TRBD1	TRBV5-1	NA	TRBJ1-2	TGCGCCAGCAGGTTAACCGGGACAGGGGGCCAATCCTATGGCTACACCTTC	CASRLTGTGGQSYGYTF
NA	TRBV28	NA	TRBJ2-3	TGTGCCAGCAGTTTGAGAGATACGCAGTATTTT	CASSLRDTQYF
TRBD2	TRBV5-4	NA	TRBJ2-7	TGTGCCAGCAACCGGACTAGCGGGACGTACTACGAGCAGTACTTC	CASNRTSGTYYEQYF
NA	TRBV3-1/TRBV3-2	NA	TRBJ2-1	TGTGCCAGCAGCCAAGAACGCGCTCTCTATGAGCAGTTCTTC	CASSQERALYEQFF
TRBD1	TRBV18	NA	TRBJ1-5	TGTGCCAGCTCACGGGGACAGGAAAGCAATCAGCCCCAGCATTTT	CASSRGQESNQPQHF
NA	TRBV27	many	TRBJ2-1	TGTGCCAGCAGTTTATCGTGGGACATGTGGGACAATGAGCAGTTCTTC	CASSLSWDMWDNEQFF
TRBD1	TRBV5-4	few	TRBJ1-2	TGTGCCAGCAGCTCCAACAGGGGTACCGGCGGCACATATGGCTACACCTTC	CASSSNRGTGGTYGYTF
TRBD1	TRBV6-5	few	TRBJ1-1	TGTGCCAGCAGGGACTGGACAGGAATGATAACTGAAGCTTTCTTT	CASRDWTGMITEAFF
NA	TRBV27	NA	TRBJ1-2	TGTGCCAGCAGAAGAACGTCTCGGAACTATGGCTACACCTTC	CASRRTSRNYGYTF
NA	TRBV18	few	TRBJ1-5	TGTGCCAGCTCGGCAGGGCCTAGCAATCAGCCCCAGCATTTT	CASSAGPSNQPQHF